Following are 10 T cell receptor beta chains from one sample sequenced in a study of blood T cell repertoires in COVID-19 (dated by TCRdb to the early 2020s). The library came from the immunoSEQ multiplex PCR assay. The source is immuneACCESS, and TCRdb retained only in-frame sequences with V and J called. Part of the clones is not carried over; for the studies checked, unresolved V genes explain less than half of this, and the remainder is unexplained. The sample data list 150,000 to 200,000 clones, and about 88% of these were observed just once. The top ten constitute approximately 19% of the sample. The sample consisted of peripheral blood. The origin of the receptors is a woman of 80 years or more with acute or convalescent COVID-19.

The J gene is TRBJ2-1, the V gene TRBV7-6; 11 bases align to TRBD1. The germline gives CDR1 SGHVS, CDR2 FNYEAQ. The V gene end was trimmed by 5 bases and the J gene end by 4 bases; junction bases not matched to a gene: 4. The CDR3 totals 15 residues. The CDR3 loop reads CASSPDRGRYNEQFF. CDR3 in DNA: TGTGCCAGCAGCCCGGACAGGGGGCGATACAATGAGCAGTTCTTC.

V usage is TRBV27 and J usage is TRBJ2-7, with 9 bases aligning to TRBD1. Trimming at V came to 3 bases and at J to 7 bases, leaving 7 bases not matched to a gene. There are 14 residues in the CDR3. The germline V gene encodes CDR1 MNHEY and CDR2 SMNVEV (reference sequence). CDR3 in amino acids: CASSFRTGVWEQYF. For the CDR3, the DNA is TGTGCCAGCAGTTTCAGGACAGGGGTGTGGGAGCAGTACTTC.

This rearrangement joins TRBV3-1 (or the pseudogene TRBV3-2) to TRBJ2-7, with D tentatively TRBD2 (5 bases). The CDR3 has 14 residues. Trimming cost V 4 bases and J 2 bases, with 12 bases left between them. Germline assignment: CDR1 LGHDT and CDR2 YNNKEL (reference sequence). The CDR3 is CASSRTWQTYEQYF. In nucleotides, the CDR3 is TGTGCCAGCAGCCGGACTTGGCAGACCTACGAGCAGTACTTC.

The chain is built from TRBV29-1 and TRBJ2-3; 10 bases map to TRBD1. The germline V gene has CDR1 SQVTM and CDR2 ANQGSEA. J gave up 6 bases and V 4 bases, and 16 bases lay outside the gene matches. There are 17 residues in the CDR3. CDR3 protein: CSVASGGTGVVLDTQYF. CDR3 bases: TGCAGCGTTGCCTCAGGAGGGACAGGGGTTGTGTTGGATACGCAGTATTTT.

The rearrangement joins TRBV7-9 to TRBJ1-1, with D possibly TRBD1 on 5 matching bases. The CDR3 covers 15 residues. V lost 5 bases and J 9 bases, leaving 22 bases between the germline ends. Germline V gives CDR1 SEHNR, CDR2 FQNEAQ (reference sequence). CDR3: CASSPFFGLQAKAFF. CDR3 coding DNA: TGTGCCAGCAGCCCCTTTTTCGGCTTACAGGCCAAAGCTTTCTTT.

This clone was counted a few times. This chain joins TRBV2 and TRBJ1-2; a weak D match, TRBD1 (6 bases). The CDR3 extends over 14 amino acids. The germline V gene has CDR1 SNHLY and CDR2 FYNNEI. Trimming pared 8 bases from V and 2 bases from J, leaving 15 bases between. The CDR3 is CASRTGQGNYGYTF. Here the CDR3 DNA reads TGTGCCAGCCGCACGGGGCAGGGGAACTATGGCTACACCTTC.

In this sample, this clone turned up once. J is TRBJ1-2 and V is TRBV3-1 (or the pseudogene TRBV3-2); D gene unclear. This CDR3 has 13 amino acids. CDR1 LGHDT and CDR2 YNNKEL come from the germline V gene (reference sequence). V was trimmed by 2 bases and J by 4 bases, leaving 8 bases between them. Written as DNA, the CDR3 is TGTGCCAGCAGCCAACGGGTTGGCTATGGCTACACCTTC. Protein sequence: CASSQRVGYGYTF.

The chain recombines TRBV7-9 with TRBJ2-3; 8 nucleotides align to TRBD1. After removal of 3 bases from V and 3 bases from J, the junction contained 11 bases not matched to a gene. Germline CDR1 is SEHNR and CDR2 is FQNEAQ (reference sequence). The CDR3 length is 17 residues. CDR3 protein: CASSFLASGGLTDTQYF. The DNA of the CDR3 is TGTGCCAGCAGCTTCTTAGCCTCAGGGGGCCTTACAGATACGCAGTATTTT. Together with reference TRBV7-9 and TRBJ2-3, the CDR3 gives the full variable domain: DTGVSQNPRHKITKRGQNVTFRCDPISEHNRLYWYRQTLGQGPEFLTYFQNEAQLEKSRLLSDRFSAERPKGSFSTLEIQRTEQGDSAMYLCASSFLASGGLTDTQYFGPGTRLTVL.

This clone has ten or more counts. CDR3 in amino acids: CASSYGQLQTDTQYF. In nucleotides, the CDR3 is TGTGCCAGCAGCTACGGACAGTTGCAAACAGATACGCAGTATTTT. The chain links TRBV7-8 to TRBJ2-3; D might be TRBD1 (6 bases). The ends were cut back, 4 bases at V and 3 bases at J, with 14 bases in the middle. The CDR3 runs to 15 residues. From germline, CDR1 is SGHVS and CDR2 FQNEAQ.

The chain joins TRBV5-6 to TRBJ1-1; possibly TRBD1 for D (6 bases). Germline CDR1 is SGHDT and CDR2 is YYEEEE. V was shortened by 3 bases and J by 6 bases, with 12 bases between the two germline ends. This CDR3 contains 13 residues. This CDR3 reads CASSSQGSAEAFF. CDR3 in DNA: TGTGCCAGCAGCTCTCAGGGGTCGGCTGAAGCTTTCTTT.